This T cell receptor (beta chain) was documented in a study of control samples from healthy donors and cancer patients. Looked up from germline, CDR1 is SGHRS and CDR2 is YFSETQ. With 4 bases removed from V and 8 bases from J, the gap between germline ends came to 12 bases. The CDR3 sequence is 12 residues long. Here immunoSEQ multiplex PCR was the method, and the copy in TCRdb shows in-frame clones only, minus some. The sample includes approximately 180,000 clones, 90% to 95% of them seen just once. The chain couples TRBV5-1 to TRBJ1-1; the D gene is possibly TRBD1 (5 bases). The source of this sequence is a young woman in good health. The sequenced sample consisted of blood. CDR3 sequence (DNA): TGCGCCAGCAGCCCATCCACAGGAGAAGCTTTCTTT. Its protein is CASSPSTGEAFF.